The 23 T cell receptor beta chains listed next were all sequenced from one sample in a study of vaccination and CD4 T cells after COVID-19. Treatment here: roughly ten-day PBMC culture with coronavirus spike peptide pools or control peptides (ViraFEST assay). For these TCRs, the target antigens are not known. The Oncomine TCR Beta short-read assay sequenced DNA from cultured CD4+ T cells. TCRdb reanalysed the PCR reads using MiXCR and keeps one entry per CDR3 protein. The sample includes about 5,500 distinct CDR3 sequences, around 30% of them seen just once. The source was CD4+ T cells from blood, cultured in vitro, collected after SARS-CoV-2 vaccination. All receptors derive from a human donor who had recovered from COVID-19.

This sequence joins TRBV7-3 and TRBJ1-6, with D unclear. CDR1 and CDR2 (germline): SGHTA, FQGTGA. Deletions cut 3 bases from V and 2 bases from J, with 5 bases between. CDR3 size: 14 residues. CDR3 DNA sequence: TGTGCCAGCAGCTTCGAACCCTATAATTCACCCCTCCACTTT. Its translation is CASSFEPYNSPLHF. Using reference TRBV7-3 and TRBJ1-6 for the parts outside the CDR3, the full variable domain is GAGVSQTPSNKVTEKGKYVELRCDPISGHTALYWYRQSLGQGPEFLIYFQGTGAADDSGLPNDRFFAVRPEGSVSTLKIQRTERGDSAVYLCASSFEPYNSPLHFGNGTRLTVT.

V and J are TRBV5-1 and TRBJ1-6; possible D gene TRBD1, 6 bases. CDR3 size: 13 residues. Germline lookup yields CDR1 SGHRS and CDR2 YFSETQ. With 4 bases removed from V and 7 bases from J, the gap between germline ends came to 9 bases. As DNA, the CDR3 is TGCGCCAGCAGCGGCAGGGGAAATTCACCCCTCCACTTT. Translated, it gives CASSGRGNSPLHF.

This clonotype is medium-sized. This rearrangement joins TRBV20-1 to TRBJ2-5, with 8 positions matching TRBD2. Germline V CDR1 and CDR2: DFQATT, SNEGSKA (reference sequence). This CDR3 has 14 residues. Trimming took 4 bases from V and 5 from J; bases not matched to a gene: 9. The CDR3 sequence is CSANDGGASETQYF. CDR3 nucleotide sequence: TGCAGTGCTAATGACGGGGGGGCTTCGGAGACCCAGTACTTC.

This clonotype was detected a few times. The chain recombines TRBV20-1 with TRBJ2-1; 13 bases align to TRBD2. The CDR3 totals 14 residues. V lost 5 bases and J lost 6; bases outside the gene matches: 4. CDR1 is DFQATT and CDR2 is SNEGSKA in the germline V gene (reference sequence). CDR3 in amino acids: CSAAGTSGVNEQFF. CDR3 DNA: TGCAGTGCTGCCGGGACTAGCGGGGTCAATGAGCAGTTCTTC.

The chain uses TRBV6-1 and TRBJ1-2, with a weak D call TRBD1 (6 bases). The V gene's germline CDR1 is MNHNS and CDR2 SASEGT. V lost 8 bases, J lost 5 bases, and 9 bases lay in between. The CDR3 totals 11 residues. In nucleotides, the CDR3 is TGTGCCAGCGAGGGGGTATATGGCTACACCTTC. This sequence encodes CASEGVYGYTF.

By share, this clonotype ranks as large. The gene calls are TRBV5-4 and TRBJ2-5, with 7 bases that match TRBD2. The CDR3 length is 15 residues. J lost 1 base, V lost 3 bases, and 6 bases had no gene match. Germline lookup yields CDR1 SGHNT and CDR2 YYREEE (reference sequence). The CDR3 here is CASSSGGFSQETQYF. The CDR3 DNA follows: TGTGCCAGCAGCTCCGGGGGGTTCTCCCAAGAGACCCAGTACTTC.

This clonotype was recorded only once. The chain recombines TRBV28 with TRBJ2-7, with D perhaps matching TRBD2 (5 bases). The CDR3 runs to 16 residues. The V end lost 3 bases, the J end lost 5 bases, and 20 bases lay between the germline ends. In germline, CDR1 is MDHEN, CDR2 SYDVKM. The CDR3 DNA follows: TGTGCCAGCAGTTTGATGCTCGGACTTCAACGGCACGAGCAGTACTTC. This gives the protein CASSLMLGLQRHEQYF.

This chain connects TRBV20-1 to TRBJ2-3, with D unresolved. V dropped 0 bases and J dropped 0 bases, with 7 bases sitting between them. CDR3 size: 14 residues. Germline V gene lookup returns CDR1 DFQATT and CDR2 SNEGSKA (reference sequence). CDR3 loop: CSARDFLSTDTQYF. Here the CDR3 DNA reads TGCAGTGCTAGAGACTTCCTTAGCACAGATACGCAGTATTTT.

A few counts support this clonotype. This rearrangement joins TRBV24-1 to TRBJ2-3; D ambiguous. The length of the CDR3 is 15 residues. Germline V gene lookup returns CDR1 KGHDR and CDR2 SFDVKD. V lost 9 bases and J 0 bases, leaving 15 bases between the germline ends. DNA of the CDR3: TGTGCCACCTCCGTTCTTGTGGGCAGCACAGATACGCAGTATTTT. Translating it yields CATSVLVGSTDTQYF.

This clonotype was found a few times. CDR3 sequence (DNA): TGCAGTGGGACTAGCGGAATCAGCTCCTACAATGAGCAGTTCTTC. The encoded protein is CSGTSGISSYNEQFF. The chain carries TRBV20-1 and TRBJ2-1, with TRBD2 identical over 10 bases. Germline V gene sequence: CDR1 DFQATT, CDR2 SNEGSKA (reference sequence). The CDR3 is made up of 15 amino acids. The J segment lost 0 bases and the V segment lost 7 bases, leaving 6 bases of the junction unmatched.

As regards this clonotype: A much larger clone lies a single base off, so this may be a read error. This rearrangement joins TRBV6-1 to TRBJ2-5, with 7 bases that match TRBD2. The V gene end was trimmed by 7 bases and the J gene end by 4 bases; junction bases not matched to a gene: 12. The CDR3 sequence is 15 residues long. CDR1 and CDR2 from the germline V gene are MNHNS and SASEGT. CDR3 sequence (DNA): TGTGCCAGCAACCAAAGTTTAGCGGGTGGAGAGACCCAGTACTTC. It is translated as CASNQSLAGGETQYF.

J is TRBJ1-5 and V is TRBV6-4; no reliable D call. The CDR3 runs 14 residues. The V gene's germline CDR1 is MRHNA and CDR2 SNTAGT. Between the trimmed V and J ends, which lost 4 bases and 6 bases, there was a span of 13 bases. CDR3 DNA: TGTGCCAGCAGTGGTTCCGCAGGTTCTCAGCCCCAGCATTTT. Translated: CASSGSAGSQPQHF.

V gene TRBV7-9 combines with J gene TRBJ2-2; perhaps TRBD2 as D (5 bases). Germline values: CDR1 SEHNR, CDR2 FQNEAQ (reference sequence). The CDR3 extends over 12 amino acids. Trimming removed 3 bases at V and 6 bases at J, with 5 bases between. CDR3 in DNA: TGTGCCAGCAGCTTCGGGGCCGGGGAGCTGTTTTTT. This encodes CASSFGAGELFF.

V usage is TRBV7-3 and J usage is TRBJ2-2; TRBD1 matches at 8 bases. Trimming cost V 4 bases and J 5 bases; bases outside gene matches: 6. Looked up from germline, CDR1 is SGHTA and CDR2 is FQGTGA. CDR3 size: 15 residues. The CDR3 bases are TGTGCCAGCAGCTCCCGGACAGGGCGGACCGGGGAGCTGTTTTTT. Translated, it gives CASSSRTGRTGELFF.

The chain joins TRBV28 to TRBJ1-6; D may be TRBD1 (5 bases). The V end was cut by 7 bases, the J end by 9 bases, with 22 bases between. Germline V CDR1 and CDR2: MDHEN, SYDVKM. The CDR3 consists of 16 residues. The DNA for the CDR3 is TGTGCCAGCACGAATTGGCAGGGTGCCTTGGGTTCACCCCTCCACTTT. Translation gives CASTNWQGALGSPLHF.

This clonotype was found a few times. The CDR3 loop reads CATMSEEETQYF. The DNA for the CDR3 is TGTGCCACCATGTCAGAGGAAGAGACCCAGTACTTC. The chain has TRBV24-1 and TRBJ2-5; no reliable D call. This CDR3 region has 12 residues. V was clipped by 8 bases and J by 3 bases, with 9 bases between them. Germline V CDR1 and CDR2: KGHDR, SFDVKD.

This rearrangement joins TRBV7-2 to TRBJ2-1, with a possible D match to TRBD2 (6 bases). The CDR3 consists of 15 residues. Looked up from germline, CDR1 is SGHTA and CDR2 is FQGNSA. The V and J ends lost 4 bases and 2 bases respectively, with 12 bases between them. Here the CDR3 DNA reads TGTGCCAGCAGCTCTCGCGGGACTCCCTACAATGAGCAGTTCTTC. Protein product: CASSSRGTPYNEQFF.

This chain connects TRBV7-3 to TRBJ1-1; D remains unclear. Between the trimmed V and J ends, which lost 2 bases and 11 bases, there was a span of 15 bases. This CDR3 has 13 residues. Germline V gene sequence: CDR1 SGHTA, CDR2 FQGTGA. The CDR3 sequence: CASSLSSASTAFF. The DNA of the CDR3 is TGTGCCAGCAGCTTATCCAGTGCCTCGACGGCTTTCTTT.

This clonotype has more than one count but fewer than ten. The chain joins TRBV28 to TRBJ1-6, with D possibly being TRBD1 (5 bases). There are 16 residues in the CDR3. Germline V gives CDR1 MDHEN, CDR2 SYDVKM. V shed 3 bases and J shed 4 bases, with 13 bases lying between them. This CDR3 is CASSLTRGSYNSPLHF. The CDR3, as DNA: TGTGCCAGCAGTTTGACCCGGGGGAGTTATAATTCACCCCTCCACTTT.

The gene calls are TRBV28 and TRBJ2-7; no reliable D call. The CDR3 is 13 amino acids. Germline V gene sequence: CDR1 MDHEN, CDR2 SYDVKM. Trimming pared 3 bases from V and 4 bases from J, leaving 10 bases between. This CDR3 reads CASSFKEYYEQYF. The CDR3 coding sequence is TGTGCCAGCAGTTTCAAAGAGTATTACGAGCAGTACTTC.

Remarks on this clonotype: A much larger clone lies a single base off, so this may be a read error. The chain combines TRBV20-1 with TRBJ1-2; possibly TRBD1 for D (6 bases). Trimming left V 6 bases short and J 8 bases short, with 16 bases between. Germline values: CDR1 DFQATT, CDR2 SNEGSKA (reference sequence). This CDR3 has 12 residues. The CDR3 nucleotides are TGCAGTGCGGTTACAGGGTCAGGGGGCTACACCTTC. It translates to CSAVTGSGGYTF.

By proportion, this clonotype is medium-sized. The chain combines TRBV7-2 with TRBJ2-5; D gene uncertain. Per the germline V gene, CDR1 is SGHTA and CDR2 is FQGNSA. The CDR3 totals 14 residues. Between the trimmed V and J ends, which lost 4 bases and 0 bases, there was a span of 9 bases. CDR3 in DNA: TGTGCCAGCAGCTCTCGGGCCTACCAAGAGACCCAGTACTTC. Protein: CASSSRAYQETQYF.

V and J are TRBV28 and TRBJ1-5, with D perhaps matching TRBD1 (6 bases). Trimming took 5 bases from V and 1 from J, leaving 21 bases between them. The CDR3 length is 18 residues. Germline values: CDR1 MDHEN, CDR2 SYDVKM. In DNA, the CDR3 is TGTGCCAGCAGTCCGCCGGGGGGCGCGGGTTGGAGCAATCAGCCCCAGCATTTT. Translating it yields CASSPPGGAGWSNQPQHF.